This TCR beta chain was profiled in a study of cytomegalovirus exposure and HLA in healthy donors. The data were produced by immunoSEQ multiplex PCR, yet TCRdb's version contains in-frame clones alone and is incomplete. The repertoire has about 220,000 clones, around 90% of them found once; the top ten carry 2.5% to 3.5%. This clone was seen once. V lost 4 bases and J 5 bases, leaving 12 bases between the germline ends. The CDR3 has 13 residues. In germline, CDR1 is SGHTS, CDR2 YDEGEE. Source material: PBMCs. The gene calls are TRBV5-8 and TRBJ2-5, with TRBD1 as a possible D gene (5 bases). The source is a woman between 18 and 29 years old in good health and CMV-seronegative. CDR3 sequence reads: CASSPLGAETQYF. In nucleotides, the CDR3 is TGTGCCAGCAGCCCGCTTGGGGCGGAGACCCAGTACTTC.